One and the same sample provided the 16 T cell receptor beta chains below, sequenced in a study of blood T cell repertoires in COVID-19. Method: immunoSEQ multiplex PCR; TCRdb's copy keeps in-frame clones and lacks some. The sample holds 250,000 to 300,000 clones, roughly 85% seen once. The sample was peripheral blood. The receptors shown here come from a man in his sixties who had recovered from COVID-19.

The rearrangement links TRBV27 to TRBJ2-1; the match to TRBD1 covers 12 bases. Unmatched junction bases numbered 10, after V lost 4 bases and J lost 6 bases. The CDR3 runs to 17 residues. Per germline, CDR1 MNHEY and CDR2 SMNVEV (reference sequence). The CDR3 DNA is TGTGCCAGCAGTTCCTACCGGGGACAGGGGGCACTCAATGAGCAGTTCTTC. It codes for CASSSYRGQGALNEQFF.

CDR3 sequence reads: CASSKNRDQDEKLFF. The CDR3 DNA follows: TGTGCCAGCAGCAAAAACAGGGACCAGGATGAAAAACTGTTTTTT. V usage is TRBV5-4 and J usage is TRBJ1-4; D might be TRBD1 (6 bases). The CDR3 is 15 residues long. The V end lost 4 bases, the J end lost 6 bases, and 16 bases lay between the germline ends. Looked up from germline, CDR1 is SGHNT and CDR2 is YYREEE (reference sequence).

The chain recombines TRBV6-5 with TRBJ1-1; D might be TRBD1 (6 bases). This CDR3 is built from 15 residues. CDR1 is MNHEY and CDR2 is SVGAGI in the germline V gene. V was cut by 6 bases and J by 5 bases, with 19 bases left in between. The CDR3 is CASRRGQGGRTEAFF. CDR3 nucleotide sequence: TGTGCCAGCAGACGGGGGCAGGGCGGGAGGACTGAAGCTTTCTTT.

This clone was counted between two and nine times. V and J are TRBV5-8 and TRBJ1-2; TRBD1 matches 8 bases. The length of the CDR3 is 15 residues. Germline trimming cut 6 bases from V and 4 bases from J; bases unmatched to any gene: 11. Germline-derived CDR1 and CDR2 are SGHTS and YDEGEE. The CDR3 sequence is CASKKGQAEGYGYTF. The CDR3 DNA follows: TGTGCCAGCAAAAAGGGACAGGCAGAGGGCTATGGCTACACCTTC. Filled out from reference TRBV5-8 and TRBJ1-2, the complete variable domain reads EAGVTQSPTHLIKTRGQQATLRCSPISGHTSVYWYQQALGLGLQFLLWYDEGEERNRGNFPPRFSGRQFPNYSSELNVNALELEDSALYLCASKKGQAEGYGYTFGSGTRLTVV.

The CDR3 sequence: CASSPRLLSYEQYF. In nucleotides, the CDR3 is TGTGCCAGCAGTCCCCGACTTCTCTCCTACGAGCAGTACTTC. This chain links TRBV28 with TRBJ2-7; the D is unclear. CDR1 MDHEN and CDR2 SYDVKM come from the germline V gene. Trimming cost V 5 bases and J 0 bases, with 11 bases left between them. The CDR3 covers 14 residues. The full variable domain, its missing parts supplied by reference TRBV28 and TRBJ2-7, is DVKVTQSSRYLVKRTGEKVFLECVQDMDHENMFWYRQDPGLGLRLIYFSYDVKMKEKGDIPEGYSVSREKKERFSLILESASTNQTSMYLCASSPRLLSYEQYFGPGTRLTVT.

As concerns this clone: Other nucleotide sequences from this sample produce the same CDR3. The rearrangement links TRBV5-6 to TRBJ1-5; a weak D match, TRBD1 (6 bases). Trimming shortened V by 0 bases and J by 4 bases, and 8 bases separated the two germline ends. This CDR3 is 14 amino acids long. CDR1 is SGHDT and CDR2 is YYEEEE in the germline V gene. This CDR3 reads CASSLAGVNQPQHF. In DNA, the CDR3 is TGTGCCAGCAGCTTGGCAGGGGTGAATCAGCCCCAGCATTTT.

V is TRBV11-2 and J is TRBJ1-2; D may be TRBD1 (6 bases). The CDR3 runs 15 residues. Germline V gene lookup returns CDR1 SGHAT and CDR2 FQNNGV. Trimming left V 1 base short and J 0 bases short, with 9 bases between. CDR3 region: CASSLGQDPNYGYTF. CDR3 in DNA: TGTGCCAGCAGCTTAGGACAGGACCCTAACTATGGCTACACCTTC.

The rearrangement joins TRBV7-2 to TRBJ1-2; the D gene is possibly TRBD1 (6 bases). The CDR3 contains 12 residues. The V gene's germline CDR1 is SGHTA and CDR2 FQGNSA. V was shortened by 1 base and J by 9 bases, with 9 bases between the two germline ends. The CDR3 DNA reads as TGTGCCAGCAGCTTAGTAGGACAGCGCTACACCTTC. Protein sequence: CASSLVGQRYTF. The full variable domain, completed using reference TRBV7-2 and TRBJ1-2, is GAGVSQSPSNKVTEKGKDVELRCDPISGHTALYWYRQSLGQGLEFLIYFQGNSAPDKSGLPSDRFSAERTGGSVSTLTIQRTQQEDSAVYLCASSLVGQRYTFGSGTRLTVV.

This clone has just one count. The V call is TRBV19, the J call TRBJ1-2, with D maybe TRBD1 (6 bases). Trimming pared 4 bases from V and 2 bases from J, leaving 14 bases between. CDR1 and CDR2 from the germline V gene are LNHDA and SQIVND (reference sequence). This CDR3 spans 15 amino acids. CDR3 DNA: TGTGCCAGTAGTACAGCCGGGACAATCAACTATGGCTACACCTTC. It is translated as CASSTAGTINYGYTF.

This clone was found a few times. The gene calls are TRBV10-3 and TRBJ1-1; no reliable D call. There are 14 residues in the CDR3. V was pared by 3 bases and J by 6 bases, with 14 bases between. Germline CDR1 reads ENHRY; CDR2 reads SYGVKD. Here the CDR3 reads CAISDLGAMAEAFF. The CDR3 coding sequence is TGTGCCATCAGTGATTTGGGCGCGATGGCTGAAGCTTTCTTT.

The chain uses TRBV18 and TRBJ2-2; TRBD1 matches 7 bases. CDR3 length equals 17 residues. Trimming removed 1 base from V and 3 bases from J; junction bases left unmatched: 8. The V gene's germline CDR1 is KGHSH and CDR2 LQKENI. CDR3: CASSPRQGGADTGELFF. CDR3 sequence (DNA): TGTGCCAGCTCACCACGGCAAGGGGGCGCGGACACCGGGGAGCTGTTTTTT.

The chain couples TRBV24-1 to TRBJ1-1; D may be TRBD1 (6 bases). CDR3 length: 16 amino acids. Germline lookup yields CDR1 KGHDR and CDR2 SFDVKD. Trimming left V 3 bases short and J 1 base short, with 14 bases between. CDR3 nucleotide sequence: TGTGCCACCAGTGATGCCCGACAGGTTAAGAACACTGAAGCTTTCTTT. Protein product: CATSDARQVKNTEAFF.

This rearrangement joins TRBV7-9 to TRBJ2-7; no clear D. Germline loops: CDR1 SEHNR, CDR2 FQNEAQ (reference sequence). The V end lost 5 bases, the J end lost 5 bases, and 7 bases lay between the germline ends. The CDR3 sequence is 11 residues long. CDR3 DNA: TGTGCCAGCAGCACAGAGAACGAGCAGTACTTC. This sequence encodes CASSTENEQYF.

The chain links TRBV13 to TRBJ2-7; possible D gene TRBD2, 6 bases. The CDR3 sequence is 15 residues long. V gave up 5 bases and J gave up 2 bases, with 16 bases separating them. In germline, CDR1 is PRHDT, CDR2 FYEKMQ (reference sequence). CDR3 in DNA: TGTGCCAGCAGCCTCCGGGACTGGCCAACCTACGAGCAGTACTTC. This codes for CASSLRDWPTYEQYF.

In DNA form, the CDR3 reads TGCGCCAGCGGAACAGGGGAGCCTGGAAACACCATATATTTT. Translating it yields CASGTGEPGNTIYF. The genes are TRBV5-1 and TRBJ1-3; 7 nucleotides match TRBD1. Germline values: CDR1 SGHRS, CDR2 YFSETQ. After removal of 7 bases from V and 2 bases from J, the junction contained 6 bases not matched to a gene. The CDR3 has 14 residues.

This clone turned up a few times. This chain joins TRBV6-1 and TRBJ1-6; D is perhaps TRBD1 (6 bases). Trimming stripped 3 bases from V and 5 bases from J, with 8 bases between. Germline loops: CDR1 MNHNS, CDR2 SASEGT. The CDR3 has 14 amino acids. CDR3 region: CASSDGQNNSPLHF. The CDR3 DNA reads as TGTGCCAGCAGTGATGGACAGAATAATTCACCCCTCCACTTT.